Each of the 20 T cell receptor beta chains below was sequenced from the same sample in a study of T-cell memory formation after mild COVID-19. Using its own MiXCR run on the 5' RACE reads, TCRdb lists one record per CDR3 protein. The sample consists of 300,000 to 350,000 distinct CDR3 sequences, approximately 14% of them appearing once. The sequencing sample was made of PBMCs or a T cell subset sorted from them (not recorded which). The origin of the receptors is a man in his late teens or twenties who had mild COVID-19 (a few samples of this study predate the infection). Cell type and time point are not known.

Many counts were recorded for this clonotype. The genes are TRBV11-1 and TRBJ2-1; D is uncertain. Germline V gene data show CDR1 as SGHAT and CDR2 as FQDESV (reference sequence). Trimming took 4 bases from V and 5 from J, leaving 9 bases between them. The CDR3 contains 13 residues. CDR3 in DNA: TGTGCCAGCAGCTCGGACCTTAACAATGAGCAGTTCTTC. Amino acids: CASSSDLNNEQFF.

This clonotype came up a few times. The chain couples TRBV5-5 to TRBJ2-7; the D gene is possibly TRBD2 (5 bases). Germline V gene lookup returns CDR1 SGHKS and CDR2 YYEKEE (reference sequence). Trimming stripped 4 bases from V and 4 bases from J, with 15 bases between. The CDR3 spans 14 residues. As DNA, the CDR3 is TGTGCCAGCAGCCACCCAAATAGCGAGTACGAGCAGTACTTC. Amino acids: CASSHPNSEYEQYF.

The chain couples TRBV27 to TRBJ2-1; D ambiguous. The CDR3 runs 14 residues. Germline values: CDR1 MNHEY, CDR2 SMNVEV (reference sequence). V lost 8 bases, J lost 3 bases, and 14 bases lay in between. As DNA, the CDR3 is TGTGCCAGCCGGGCCGGGTCAGTCTACAATGAGCAGTTCTTC. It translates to CASRAGSVYNEQFF.

The CDR3 here is CASSQVYRGNSPLHF. The CDR3 coding sequence is TGCGCCAGCAGCCAGGTCTACAGGGGTAATTCACCCCTCCACTTT. This chain uses TRBV4-1 with TRBJ1-6, with 7 bases aligning to TRBD1. In germline, CDR1 is MGHRA, CDR2 YSYEKL. V lost 3 bases to trimming and J lost 6 bases; unmatched junction nucleotides: 5. The CDR3 covers 15 residues.

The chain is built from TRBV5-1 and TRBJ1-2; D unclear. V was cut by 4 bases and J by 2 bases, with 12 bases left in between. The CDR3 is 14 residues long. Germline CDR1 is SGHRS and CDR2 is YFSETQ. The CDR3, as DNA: TGCGCCAGCAGCACGGACGGAAGCAACTATGGCTACACCTTC. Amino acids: CASSTDGSNYGYTF.

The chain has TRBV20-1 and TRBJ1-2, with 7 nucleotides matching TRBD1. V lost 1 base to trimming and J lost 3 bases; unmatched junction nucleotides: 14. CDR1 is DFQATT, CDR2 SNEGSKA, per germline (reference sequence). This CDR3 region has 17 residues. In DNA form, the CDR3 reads TGCAGTGCTAGAGGATTTGAACCAGGGGGAAGGTACTATGGCTACACCTTC. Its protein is CSARGFEPGGRYYGYTF.

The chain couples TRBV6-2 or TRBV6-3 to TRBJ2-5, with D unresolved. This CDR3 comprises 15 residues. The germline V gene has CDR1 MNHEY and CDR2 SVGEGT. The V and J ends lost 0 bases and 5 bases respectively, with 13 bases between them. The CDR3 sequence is CASSYSTFGEETQYF. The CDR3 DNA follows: TGTGCCAGCAGTTACTCGACTTTTGGTGAGGAGACCCAGTACTTC.

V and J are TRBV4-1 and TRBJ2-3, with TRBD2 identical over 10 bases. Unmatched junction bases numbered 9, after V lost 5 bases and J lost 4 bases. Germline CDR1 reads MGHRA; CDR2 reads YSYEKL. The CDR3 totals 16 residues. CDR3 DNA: TGCGCCAGCAGCTACATAGCGGGGGGAGTCGCAGATACGCAGTATTTT. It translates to CASSYIAGGVADTQYF.

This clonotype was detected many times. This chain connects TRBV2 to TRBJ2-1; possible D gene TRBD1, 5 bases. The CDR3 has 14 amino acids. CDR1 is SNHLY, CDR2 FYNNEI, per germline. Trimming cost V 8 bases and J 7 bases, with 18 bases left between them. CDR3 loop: CASVKGLVINEQFF. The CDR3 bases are TGTGCCAGCGTAAAGGGGTTGGTGATTAATGAGCAGTTCTTC.

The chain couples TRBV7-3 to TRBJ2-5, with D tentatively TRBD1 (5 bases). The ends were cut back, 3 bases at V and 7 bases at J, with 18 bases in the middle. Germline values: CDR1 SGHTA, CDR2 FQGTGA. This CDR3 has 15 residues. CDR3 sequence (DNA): TGTGCCAGCAGCTTCGAAAGGACAAGATATGGGACCCAGTACTTC. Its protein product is CASSFERTRYGTQYF.

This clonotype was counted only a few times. The CDR3 nucleotides are TGCGCCAGCAGCCAGCCGGGACAGGGCTTTGGTGGCTACACCTTC. The encoded protein is CASSQPGQGFGGYTF. The V and J genes are TRBV5-1 and TRBJ1-2, with TRBD1 matching 9 bases. CDR1 and CDR2 from the germline V gene are SGHRS and YFSETQ. V lost 4 bases and J lost 7; bases outside the gene matches: 11. CDR3 size: 15 residues.

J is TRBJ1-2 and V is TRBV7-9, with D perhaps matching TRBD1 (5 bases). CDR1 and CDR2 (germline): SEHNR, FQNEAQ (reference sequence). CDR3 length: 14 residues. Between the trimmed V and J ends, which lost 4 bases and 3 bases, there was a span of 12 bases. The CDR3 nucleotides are TGTGCCAGCAGCTCTTCGGGGGGAGACTATGGCTACACCTTC. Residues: CASSSSGGDYGYTF.

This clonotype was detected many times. The CDR3 protein is CASSLETASYEQYF. The CDR3, as DNA: TGCGCCAGCAGCTTGGAGACTGCCTCCTACGAGCAGTACTTC. The chain is built from TRBV5-1 and TRBJ2-7; D remains unclear. The CDR3 length is 14 residues. Germline CDR1 and CDR2: SGHRS and YFSETQ. V lost 0 bases and J lost 0, with 7 bases in between.

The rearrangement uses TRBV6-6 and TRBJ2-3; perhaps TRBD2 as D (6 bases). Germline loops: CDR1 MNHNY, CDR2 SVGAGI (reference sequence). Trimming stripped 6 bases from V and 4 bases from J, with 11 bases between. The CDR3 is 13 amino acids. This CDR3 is CASRPGGADTQYF. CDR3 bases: TGTGCCAGCAGGCCCGGGGGTGCAGATACGCAGTATTTT.

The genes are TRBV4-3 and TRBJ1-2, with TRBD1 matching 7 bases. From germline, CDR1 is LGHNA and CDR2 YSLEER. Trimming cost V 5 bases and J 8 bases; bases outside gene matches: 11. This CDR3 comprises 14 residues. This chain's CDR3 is CASSDRVGPGGYTF. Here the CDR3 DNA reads TGCGCCAGCAGCGACAGGGTTGGCCCCGGGGGCTACACCTTC.

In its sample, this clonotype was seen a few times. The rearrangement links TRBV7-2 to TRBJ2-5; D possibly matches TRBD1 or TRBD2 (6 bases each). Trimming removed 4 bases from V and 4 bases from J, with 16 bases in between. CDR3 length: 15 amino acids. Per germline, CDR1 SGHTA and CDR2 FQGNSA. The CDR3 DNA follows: TGTGCCAGCAGCTCCCCGGGGGCGCTCAGAGAGACCCAGTACTTC. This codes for CASSSPGALRETQYF.

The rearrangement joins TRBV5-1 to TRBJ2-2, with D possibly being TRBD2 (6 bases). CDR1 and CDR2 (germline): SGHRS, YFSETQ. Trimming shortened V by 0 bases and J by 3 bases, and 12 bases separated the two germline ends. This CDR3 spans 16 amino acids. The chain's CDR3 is CASSLARGGDTGELFF. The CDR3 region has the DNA TGCGCCAGCAGCTTGGCCCGGGGCGGGGACACCGGGGAGCTGTTTTTT.

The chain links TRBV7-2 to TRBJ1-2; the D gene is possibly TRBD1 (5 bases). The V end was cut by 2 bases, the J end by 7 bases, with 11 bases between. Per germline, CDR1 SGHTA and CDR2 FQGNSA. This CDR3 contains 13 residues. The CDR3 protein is CASSLRGEVGYTF. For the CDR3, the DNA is TGTGCCAGCAGCTTAAGGGGTGAGGTTGGCTACACCTTC.

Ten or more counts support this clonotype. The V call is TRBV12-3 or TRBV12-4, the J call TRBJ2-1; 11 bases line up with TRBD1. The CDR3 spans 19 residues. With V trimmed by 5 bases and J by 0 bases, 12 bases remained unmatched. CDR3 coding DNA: TGTGCCAGCAGTACGGGACAGGGGGACCCTCCGAGCTCCTACAATGAGCAGTTCTTC. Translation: CASSTGQGDPPSSYNEQFF.

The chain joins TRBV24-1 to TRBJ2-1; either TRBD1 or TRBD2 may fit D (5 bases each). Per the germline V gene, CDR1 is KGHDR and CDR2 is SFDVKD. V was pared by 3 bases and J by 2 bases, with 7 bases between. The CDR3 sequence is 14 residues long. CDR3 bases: TGTGCCACCAGTGATATGGGGGCCTACAATGAGCAGTTCTTC. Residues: CATSDMGAYNEQFF.